This T cell receptor beta chain was sequenced during a study of T-cell memory formation after mild COVID-19 (dated by TCRdb to about 2021). Broadly, across the study: TCR sequence clusters from the two donors were found to be largely donor specific. In a couple of donors, T-cell clones that expanded and contracted after mild COVID-19 were followed by sequencing TCRalpha and TCRbeta repertoires longitudinally. The cohort was made up of two young adult volunteers, one female and one male, who were previously healthy.

TCRdb names Illumina NovaSeq 6000 as the instrument used. cDNA libraries for TCRalpha and TCRbeta were prepared by 5'RACE using constant-segment primers, with sample barcodes and unique molecular identifiers added. Trizol reagent was used to extract RNA from every sample. Libraries were amplified in two PCR steps, with a second sample barcode and Illumina TruSeq adapters added in the second step. Libraries were sequenced on an Illumina NovaSeq with 2 x 150 bp paired-end reads. For the original study's pipeline: Reads were demultiplexed and collapsed into UMI-guided consensus sequences with migec v1.2.7. Using mixcr v2.1.11, UMI consensuses were aligned to TRA and TRB V and J templates and then assembled into clonotypes. A clonotype was counted as expanded or contracted only if both edgeR and NoisET called the change significant, with noise models trained on biological replicates. For edgeR calls, a false discovery rate-adjusted p below 0.01 and a log2 fold-change threshold of 1 were applied. PCA with hierarchical clustering of max-normalized trajectories of the 1000 most abundant clonotypes was used as exploratory dynamics analysis. Each responding clone was given a CD4 or CD8 phenotype based on the CD4+ and CD8+ repertoires, which had been sequenced separately. TCRdb reanalyzed the raw reads on its own, using fastp at Q25 for trimming and MiXCR for clone calling, and kept in-frame beta chains. Rows are unified per CDR3 protein, each entry keeping the most common DNA and genes. The V and J calls were not made by the authors but by TCRdb's processing. The sample table lists 300,000 to 400,000 distinct CDR3 sequences, 25% to 30% of them with a count of one. The ten most abundant clones make up about 13% of the sample.

Reading from cysteine to phenylalanine, the CDR3 counts 17 amino acids. CDR3 DNA only is kept here, 51 bases in frame from base 1. Between the V and J ends, shortened by 4 bases and 2 bases respectively, the junction contains 18 bases. In the germline V gene, CDR1 corresponds to KGHDR and CDR2 to SFDVKD. Paper-wide results and their limitations: Only a couple of mild cases were covered by the study, and larger cohorts that include severe cases with pre-infection samples were considered necessary. Clones contracting from day 15 to 85 had balanced CD4/CD8 phenotypes, while a second wave expanding from day 15 to 37 was biased towards CD4+. Some responding clones were detected in pre-infection memory, which suggested that pre-existing cross-reactive memory T cells had joined the SARS-CoV-2 response. Contracting CD4+ clones were located mainly in the CM and EM memory subsets, whereas CD8+ clones were found to be enriched in EMRA. SARS-CoV-2 specificity of the second-wave clones peaking on day 37 was not confirmed.

Ficoll-Paque density gradient centrifugation was used to isolate PBMCs. This clonotype was detected a few times. Its cognate antigen has yet to be identified. Base quality data are lacking; no much larger clone is found one base away. The rearranged chain carries TRBV24-1 and TRBJ2-3, and the D gene may be TRBD2, 7 bases matching. The sequenced sample consisted of PBMCs or a T cell subset sorted from them (not recorded which). The sequence was collected from an adult woman who had mild COVID-19 (a few samples of this study predate the infection). The sample titles of this study are shuffled in the database, so cell type and time point are left out; the donor was told from shared clones. The nucleotides are TGTGCCACCAGTGACCGAGGAGGGGGGGGTTACACAGATACGCAGTATTTT. Its protein reads: CATSDRGGGGYTDTQYF.